This TCR beta chain was identified during a study of control samples from healthy donors and cancer patients. This table comes from immunoSEQ multiplex PCR, and its TCRdb copy is limited to in-frame clones, with some not included. The data show roughly 73,000 clones, over 75% seen once. The V gene's germline CDR1 is SGHTA and CDR2 FQGNSA. V lost 1 base, J lost 5 bases, and 4 bases stayed unmatched. This CDR3 has 15 residues. The chain has TRBV7-2 and TRBJ2-1, with 8 bases fitting TRBD2. What was sequenced was blood. This sequence originates from a man aged 50-60 years in good health. The CDR3 coding sequence is TGTGCCAGCAGCTTAGTAGCGGGGAAAAACAATGAGCAGTTCTTC. Its protein is CASSLVAGKNNEQFF.